This TCR beta chain appears in the sequencing data of a study of blood T cell repertoires in COVID-19. Turning to the study itself: Samples came from the United States, Italy and Spain, spanning acute and convalescent COVID-19.

This table comes from immunoSEQ multiplex PCR, and its TCRdb copy is limited to in-frame clones, with some not included. The top ten clones hold 0.95% to 1.5% of a sample with 250,000 or so clones, approximately 91% of them seen once. The CDR3 has 15 residues. Trimming removed 0 bases from V and 2 bases from J, with 8 bases in between. CDR1 KGHSH and CDR2 LQKENI come from the germline V gene. This chain connects TRBV18 to TRBJ1-5; D remains unclear. This TCR was recovered from a human donor in a cohort exposed to, infected with or recovered from COVID-19 (not recorded which). The donor label of this sample is uncertain. Material for sequencing was PBMCs or T cells enriched from blood (not recorded which). DNA for the CDR3: TGTGCCAGCTCACCACCCGAGAGGGGCAATCAGCCCCAGCATTTT. It yields the protein CASSPPERGNQPQHF. Combining the CDR3 with reference TRBV18 and TRBJ1-5 gives the whole variable domain NAGVMQNPRHLVRRRGQEARLRCSPMKGHSHVYWYRQLPEEGLKFMVYLQKENIIDESGMPKERFSAEFPKEGPSILRIQQVVRGDSAAYFCASSPPERGNQPQHFGDGTRLSIL.